The 32 T cell receptor beta chains below all came from one sample that was sequenced in a study of T cell changes during pregnancy in multiple sclerosis. Sequencing was performed with immunoSEQ multiplex PCR; in TCRdb, only in-frame clones are kept and a portion is missing. The profile shows about 68,000 clones, about 90% of them singletons. The source was peripheral blood, collected in the second trimester of pregnancy. These receptors all come from a female donor with multiple sclerosis, enrolled in a pregnancy study.

V usage is TRBV5-4 and J usage is TRBJ2-2; no clear D. This CDR3 has 13 amino acids. The V and J ends lost 3 bases and 2 bases respectively, with 5 bases between them. From germline, CDR1 is SGHNT and CDR2 YYREEE (reference sequence). CDR3 DNA sequence: TGTGCCAGCAGCTGGCCTAACACCGGGGAGCTGTTTTTT. This translates into CASSWPNTGELFF.

V gene TRBV7-9 combines with J gene TRBJ1-2; the match to TRBD1 covers 8 bases. The CDR3 has 15 amino acids. CDR1 SEHNR and CDR2 FQNEAQ come from the germline V gene (reference sequence). J gave up 6 bases and V 0 bases, and 6 bases lay outside the gene matches. In DNA, the CDR3 is TGTGCCAGCAGCTTAGCGCTACAGGGGGGGGATGGCTACACCTTC. This codes for CASSLALQGGDGYTF.

V and J are TRBV19 and TRBJ2-5, with D possibly matching TRBD2 (6 bases). With 5 bases removed from V and 1 base from J, the gap between germline ends came to 20 bases. The CDR3 consists of 17 residues. CDR1 and CDR2 from the germline V gene are LNHDA and SQIVND (reference sequence). The CDR3 bases are TGTGCCAGTAGTTGGGGACTTAGCGGCGTACCCCAAGAGACCCAGTACTTC. Translated: CASSWGLSGVPQETQYF.

This clone was found once. This chain's CDR3 is CASSRREGGTDTQYF. DNA for the CDR3: TGTGCCAGCAGCCGCAGGGAGGGGGGCACAGATACGCAGTATTTT. V gene TRBV11-1 combines with J gene TRBJ2-3; D possibly corresponds to TRBD2 (7 bases). The CDR3 consists of 15 residues. CDR1 is SGHAT and CDR2 is FQDESV in the germline V gene (reference sequence). V was pared by 5 bases and J by 1 base, with 13 bases between.

V gene TRBV13 combines with J gene TRBJ2-7; 7 bases are a match to TRBD2. The CDR3 totals 13 residues. Germline values: CDR1 PRHDT, CDR2 FYEKMQ (reference sequence). The trim removed 5 bases at V and 5 bases at J, leaving 6 bases unmatched. This CDR3 reads CASSLLADHEQYF. DNA of the CDR3: TGTGCCAGCAGCCTCCTAGCGGACCACGAGCAGTACTTC.

Comment on this clone: The junction departs from germline at one end; a sequencing error may be responsible. This sample includes further DNA sequences coding for the same CDR3. J is TRBJ2-7 and V is TRBV6-1; 12 bases are shared with TRBD2. Germline CDR1 and CDR2: MNHNS and SASEGT. The CDR3 runs to 17 residues. The CDR3 spells CASSGTSGVAGGYEQYF. CDR3 DNA: TGTGCCAGCAGTGGGACTAGCGGGGTCGCCGGGGGCTACGAGCAGTATTTC.

The CDR3 reads CASSLDRVNSPLHF. In DNA form, the CDR3 reads TGTGCCAGCAGTTTAGACAGGGTCAATTCACCCCTCCACTTT. The V gene is TRBV28, the J gene TRBJ1-6, with 7 bases that match TRBD1. V lost 2 bases to trimming and J lost 7 bases; unmatched junction nucleotides: 2. Looked up from germline, CDR1 is MDHEN and CDR2 is SYDVKM. This CDR3 is 14 amino acids long.

The chain is built from TRBV19 and TRBJ1-6; the match to TRBD1 covers 10 bases. The CDR3 is 18 residues long. Germline V gives CDR1 LNHDA, CDR2 SQIVND (reference sequence). V shed 2 bases and J 9 bases; nucleotides not matched to a gene: 13. The CDR3 DNA follows: TGTGCCAGTAGTATACGGGGGGACAGGGGCTTTGGCGGTTCACCCCTCCACTTT. It translates to CASSIRGDRGFGGSPLHF.

This clone was seen only once. The rearrangement uses TRBV6-5 and TRBJ1-1; 7 nucleotides line up with TRBD1. The CDR3 has 15 amino acids. J gave up 0 bases and V 6 bases, and 7 bases lay outside the gene matches. CDR1 is MNHEY, CDR2 SVGAGI, per germline. CDR3 residues: CASRTPGQMNTEAFF. The CDR3 region has the DNA TGTGCCAGCAGGACTCCGGGACAGATGAACACTGAAGCTTTCTTT.

The CDR3 DNA reads as TGTGCCAGCAGCTTTGGGCAGGGAGGTCAGCCCCAGCATTTT. This translates into CASSFGQGGQPQHF. J is TRBJ1-5 and V is TRBV5-4; weak D call: TRBD1 (5 bases). V lost 2 bases and J 6 bases, leaving 12 bases between the germline ends. This CDR3 has 14 residues. In germline, CDR1 is SGHNT, CDR2 YYREEE (reference sequence).

This chain joins TRBV9 and TRBJ2-7; TRBD2 agrees at 8 bases. Looked up from germline, CDR1 is SGDLS and CDR2 is YYNGEE. V was clipped by 10 bases and J by 0 bases; unmatched bases: 9. The CDR3 runs to 14 residues. In DNA, the CDR3 is TGTGCCTCCAACCGGGGGGGCTCCTCCTACGAGCAGTACTTC. This translates into CASNRGGSSYEQYF.

This clone came up once. CDR3 loop: CASSILLAGGNQPQHF. The CDR3 region has the DNA TGTGCCAGTAGTATACTTCTAGCAGGGGGCAATCAGCCCCAGCATTTT. The chain joins TRBV19 to TRBJ1-5; possibly TRBD1 for D (6 bases). Trimming left V 2 bases short and J 2 bases short, with 13 bases between. Germline loops: CDR1 LNHDA, CDR2 SQIVND (reference sequence). The CDR3 has 16 amino acids.

This clone was seen more than once but under ten times. This chain connects TRBV7-3 to TRBJ1-5; D is unclear. Germline CDR1 reads SGHTA; CDR2 reads FQGTGA. V was cut by 2 bases and J by 5 bases, with 7 bases left in between. This CDR3 has 13 residues. The CDR3 coding sequence is TGTGCCAGCAGCTTATCACGGGATCAGCCCCAGCATTTT. The encoded protein is CASSLSRDQPQHF.

This clone was seen only once. The chain uses TRBV13 and TRBJ1-1; TRBD1 matches 7 bases. Trimming cost V 6 bases and J 10 bases; bases outside gene matches: 17. Germline values: CDR1 PRHDT, CDR2 FYEKMQ (reference sequence). There are 15 residues in the CDR3. The CDR3 DNA reads TGTGCCAGCAGAGGGGGCAGGGAACGGGGGAAGGGAGCTTTCTTT. Amino acids: CASRGGRERGKGAFF.

The rearrangement links TRBV5-1 to TRBJ1-1, with D perhaps matching TRBD1 (6 bases). The CDR3 has 14 amino acids. V gave up 0 bases and J gave up 0 bases, with 6 bases separating them. Germline CDR1 reads SGHRS; CDR2 reads YFSETQ. DNA of the CDR3: TGCGCCAGCAGCTTGGGACAGGTGAACACTGAAGCTTTCTTT. Amino acid sequence: CASSLGQVNTEAFF. The full variable domain, with the rest looked up from reference TRBV5-1 and TRBJ1-1, is KAGVTQTPRYLIKTRGQQVTLSCSPISGHRSVSWYQQTPGQGLQFLFEYFSETQRNKGNFPGRFSGRQFSNSRSEMNVSTLELGDSALYLCASSLGQVNTEAFFGQGTRLTVV.

The chain is built from TRBV6-1 and TRBJ2-7, with D maybe TRBD1 (5 bases). The germline CDR1 and CDR2 sequences are MNHNS and SASEGT. V lost 9 bases to trimming and J lost 0 bases, with 9 bases between them. This CDR3 region has 12 residues. The CDR3 loop is CASSQVSYEQYF. The CDR3 coding sequence is TGTGCCAGTTCACAGGTCTCCTACGAGCAGTACTTC.

This chain links TRBV5-1 with TRBJ2-2, with 14 bases aligning to TRBD2. The CDR3 has 18 amino acids. V was pared by 2 bases and J by 4 bases, with 7 bases of the junction left unmatched. Germline V gene data show CDR1 as SGHRS and CDR2 as YFSETQ. The CDR3 spells CASSLRLAGGPVTGELFF. The CDR3 DNA follows: TGCGCCAGCAGCTTAAGACTAGCGGGGGGGCCCGTCACCGGGGAGCTGTTTTTT.

For the CDR3, the DNA is TGTGCCAGCAGCTTAGGGCCAGGACAGTCAGAAGCTTTCTTT. It translates to CASSLGPGQSEAFF. The chain joins TRBV7-3 to TRBJ1-1, with a weak D call TRBD1 (6 bases). The CDR3 has 14 residues. V was shortened by 2 bases and J by 8 bases, with 15 bases between the two germline ends. CDR1 is SGHTA and CDR2 is FQGTGA in the germline V gene.

This chain links TRBV4-2 with TRBJ1-2; D gene uncertain. V gave up 3 bases and J gave up 5 bases, with 10 bases separating them. The germline CDR1 and CDR2 sequences are LGHNA and YNFKEQ. The CDR3 is made up of 13 amino acids. CDR3 in DNA: TGTGCCAGCAGCCAGCACTACAAGTATGGCTACACCTTC. Protein sequence: CASSQHYKYGYTF.

This chain joins TRBV15 and TRBJ2-7; weak D call: TRBD2 (7 bases). The germline gives CDR1 LNHNV, CDR2 YYDKDF (reference sequence). The CDR3 extends over 14 amino acids. V dropped 3 bases and J dropped 3 bases, with 12 bases sitting between them. The CDR3 loop is CATSRRGRVYEQYF. The CDR3 DNA sequence: TGTGCCACCAGCAGGCGGGGGCGGGTCTACGAGCAGTACTTC. Looking up the rest from reference TRBV15 and TRBJ2-7 gives the full variable domain: DAMVIQNPRYQVTQFGKPVTLSCSQTLNHNVMYWYQQKSSQAPKLLFHYYDKDFNNEADTPDNFQSRRPNTSFCFLDIRSPGLGDTAMYLCATSRRGRVYEQYFGPGTRLTVT.

This clone was seen just once. V usage is TRBV7-2 and J usage is TRBJ1-2; D is undetermined. Trimming pared 1 base from V and 5 bases from J, leaving 8 bases between. The CDR3 spans 13 residues. CDR1 SGHTA and CDR2 FQGNSA come from the germline V gene. Here the CDR3 reads CASSLDPSYGYTF. The CDR3 DNA is TGTGCCAGCAGCTTAGACCCCAGTTATGGCTACACCTTC.

A word on this clone: The junction departs from germline at one end; a sequencing error may be responsible. The V gene is TRBV7-2, the J gene TRBJ2-1; D may be TRBD2 (6 bases). Per the germline V gene, CDR1 is SGHTA and CDR2 is FQGNSA. The CDR3 loop spans 13 amino acids. The CDR3 nucleotides are TGTGCGAGCAAACGGGGGTCGAACAATGAGCAGTTCTTC. Translating it yields CASKRGSNNEQFF.

The chain has TRBV2 and TRBJ1-2; D is possibly TRBD1 (6 bases). Germline V gives CDR1 SNHLY, CDR2 FYNNEI. There are 14 residues in the CDR3. V was trimmed by 6 bases and J by 3 bases, leaving 14 bases between them. The CDR3 DNA is TGTGCCAGCAGCGCTGAGGCAGGGGACTATGGCTACACCTTC. This codes for CASSAEAGDYGYTF.

The rearrangement uses TRBV5-1 and TRBJ2-1; no reliable D call. CDR3 size: 14 residues. Trimming removed 4 bases from V and 5 bases from J, with 13 bases in between. CDR1 and CDR2 (germline): SGHRS, YFSETQ. CDR3 bases: TGCGCCAGCAGCCCTGACCGGGTTAACAATGAGCAGTTCTTC. Its protein is CASSPDRVNNEQFF.

This sequence joins TRBV5-6 and TRBJ2-3, with 7 bases that match TRBD2. V trimming: 3 bases; J trimming: 1 base; junction bases outside the gene matches: 11. Germline CDR1 is SGHDT and CDR2 is YYEEEE. The length of the CDR3 is 17 residues. The CDR3 DNA reads TGTGCCAGCAGCTGGGCGACTAGCCCCATGGGCACAGATACGCAGTATTTT. Its translation is CASSWATSPMGTDTQYF.

The DNA of the CDR3 is TGTGCCAGCAGCGTAGGGGGAGGGGGAGAGACCCAGTACTTC. It encodes CASSVGGGGETQYF. The chain couples TRBV9 to TRBJ2-5, with a weak D call TRBD2 (7 bases). This CDR3 is 14 amino acids long. CDR1 SGDLS and CDR2 YYNGEE come from the germline V gene. With 0 bases removed from V and 4 bases from J, the gap between germline ends came to 10 bases. The full variable domain, its missing parts supplied by reference TRBV9 and TRBJ2-5, is DSGVTQTPKHLITATGQRVTLRCSPRSGDLSVYWYQQSLDQGLQFLIQYYNGEERAKGNILERFSAQQFPDLHSELNLSSLELGDSALYFCASSVGGGGETQYFGPGTRLLVL.

V gene TRBV7-9 combines with J gene TRBJ1-2, with D unclear. Germline V CDR1 and CDR2: SEHNR, FQNEAQ (reference sequence). This CDR3 comprises 12 residues. Trimming removed 5 bases from V and 5 bases from J, with 9 bases in between. CDR3 bases: TGTGCCAGCAGCAAAGGACTTTATGGCTACACCTTC. As protein: CASSKGLYGYTF.

The genes are TRBV5-5 and TRBJ1-3; D is perhaps TRBD1 (6 bases). Trimming removed 0 bases at V and 1 base at J, with 11 bases between. Germline CDR1 is SGHKS and CDR2 is YYEKEE (reference sequence). The CDR3 has 16 residues. The CDR3 loop is CASSLGGGLSGNTIYF. CDR3 DNA: TGTGCCAGCAGCTTGGGGGGGGGCCTTTCTGGAAACACCATATATTTT.

The V call is TRBV6-5, the J call TRBJ1-1; the D is unclear. V gave up 2 bases and J gave up 5 bases, with 18 bases separating them. CDR1 MNHEY and CDR2 SVGAGI come from the germline V gene. The CDR3 is 16 amino acids. The CDR3 here is CASSYRSRNSGTEAFF. The CDR3 DNA follows: TGTGCCAGCAGTTACAGGAGCCGTAATAGTGGGACTGAAGCTTTCTTT.

This chain connects TRBV18 to TRBJ2-4; 8 nucleotides agree with TRBD2. Germline V gene sequence: CDR1 KGHSH, CDR2 LQKENI. V gave up 3 bases and J gave up 5 bases; unmatched junction bases: 9. The CDR3 is 16 amino acids. The chain's CDR3 is CASSPSGGGSENIQYF. The CDR3 nucleotides are TGTGCCAGCTCACCGAGCGGGGGAGGATCGGAAAACATTCAGTACTTC.

V gene TRBV30 combines with J gene TRBJ2-5; the match to TRBD2 covers 8 bases. The CDR3 has 14 amino acids. With 2 bases clipped from V and 4 bases from J, the junction kept 6 bases outside the gene matches. Per the germline V gene, CDR1 is GTSNPN and CDR2 is SVGIG (reference sequence). Here the CDR3 DNA reads TGTGCCTGGAGTCCCGGGACTAGGGGAGAGACCCAGTACTTC. Translating it yields CAWSPGTRGETQYF.

The chain joins TRBV27 to TRBJ1-2, with D hard to call. The CDR3 extends over 15 amino acids. Germline V gene data show CDR1 as MNHEY and CDR2 as SMNVEV (reference sequence). V gave up 2 bases and J gave up 0 bases, with 10 bases separating them. CDR3 DNA: TGTGCCAGCAGTTTAGCGGGAGCGGCTAACTATGGCTACACCTTC. Encoded protein: CASSLAGAANYGYTF.